One and the same sample provided the 15 T cell receptor beta chains below, sequenced in a study of blood T cell repertoires in COVID-19. Only in-frame clones appear in the TCRdb table, and some are missing; sequencing was by immunoSEQ multiplex PCR. This table holds around 200,000 clones, approximately 86% found once. The sequenced sample consisted of peripheral blood. Source of these receptors: a man in his 70s with acute or convalescent COVID-19.

The chain employs TRBV18 and TRBJ2-7; 10 bases align to TRBD1. This CDR3 spans 14 amino acids. Germline CDR1 and CDR2: KGHSH and LQKENI. V lost 7 bases, J lost 6 bases, and 9 bases stayed unmatched. CDR3 loop: CASFPGQGQGEQYF. The DNA for the CDR3 is TGTGCCAGCTTTCCGGGACAGGGGCAGGGCGAGCAGTACTTC.

The chain employs TRBV18 and TRBJ1-4; D is uncertain. Germline assignment: CDR1 KGHSH and CDR2 LQKENI. V lost 3 bases and J 6 bases, leaving 11 bases between the germline ends. The CDR3 runs to 14 residues. The CDR3 DNA sequence: TGTGCCAGCTCACCGTTTGCAGATTATGAAAAACTGTTTTTT. Amino acid sequence: CASSPFADYEKLFF.

The chain couples TRBV29-1 to TRBJ2-1; 9 bases are shared with TRBD2. The CDR3 consists of 14 residues. V lost 7 bases and J lost 8; bases outside the gene matches: 12. Germline CDR1 SQVTM, CDR2 ANQGSEA. As DNA, the CDR3 is TGCAGCGCCCGAAAGCGGGGGGTTATTGATGAGCAGTTCTTC. It codes for CSARKRGVIDEQFF.

The chain employs TRBV12-3 or TRBV12-4 and TRBJ2-7; weak D call: TRBD1 (5 bases). CDR3 length: 13 residues. Trimming took off 8 bases at V and 2 bases at J, with 13 bases between the two ends. This chain's CDR3 is CASQGDGAYEQYF. As DNA, the CDR3 is TGTGCCAGCCAAGGGGATGGAGCCTACGAGCAGTACTTC.

The chain is built from TRBV20-1 and TRBJ1-1; perhaps TRBD1 as D (5 bases). Germline lookup yields CDR1 DFQATT and CDR2 SNEGSKA (reference sequence). CDR3 size: 9 residues. CDR3 sequence reads: CRTAGEAFF. The DNA of the CDR3 is TGCAGGACGGCAGGGGAAGCTTTCTTT.

This clone came up a few times. The rearrangement joins TRBV19 to TRBJ2-1, with D unresolved. CDR1 is LNHDA, CDR2 SQIVND, per germline (reference sequence). Trimming left V 0 bases short and J 9 bases short, with 6 bases between. The CDR3 covers 12 residues. The CDR3 sequence is CASSIDLGEQFF. CDR3 coding DNA: TGTGCCAGTAGTATAGATCTAGGTGAGCAGTTCTTC.

The rearrangement links TRBV9 to TRBJ1-6, with 8 bases fitting TRBD1. The CDR3 is made up of 16 amino acids. The junction had 6 bases not matched to a gene; V was cut back by 3 bases and J by 4 bases. Per germline, CDR1 SGDLS and CDR2 YYNGEE. For the CDR3, the DNA is TGTGCCAGCAGCGCGTCCGGACAGGGTTATAATTCACCCCTCCACTTT. It codes for CASSASGQGYNSPLHF.

The rearrangement links TRBV13 to TRBJ2-1, with no clear D. The CDR3 runs to 14 residues. Germline assignment: CDR1 PRHDT and CDR2 FYEKMQ (reference sequence). Trimming removed 3 bases from V and 8 bases from J, with 14 bases in between. CDR3 sequence: CASSFPSGWDEQFF. Here the CDR3 DNA reads TGTGCCAGCAGCTTTCCCTCGGGTTGGGATGAGCAGTTCTTC.

The chain's CDR3 is CASSVEQFTGELFF. The CDR3 DNA follows: TGTGCCAGCAGCGTAGAACAATTCACCGGGGAGCTGTTTTTT. The chain links TRBV9 to TRBJ2-2; no clear D. Germline V lookup: CDR1 SGDLS, CDR2 YYNGEE. The CDR3 loop spans 14 amino acids. V was trimmed by 0 bases and J by 4 bases, leaving 7 bases between them.

J is TRBJ1-2 and V is TRBV5-4; the D gene is possibly TRBD1 (5 bases). Germline V lookup: CDR1 SGHNT, CDR2 YYREEE (reference sequence). The CDR3 covers 12 residues. Trimming took 0 bases from V and 6 from J, leaving 6 bases between them. The CDR3 region has the DNA TGTGCCAGCAGCTTGGCCAGGGATGGCTACACCTTC. It specifies CASSLARDGYTF.

The rearrangement uses TRBV28 and TRBJ1-3; D is unresolved. CDR1 and CDR2 from the germline V gene are MDHEN and SYDVKM. The CDR3 spans 15 residues. Trimming stripped 3 bases from V and 4 bases from J, with 13 bases between. This chain's CDR3 is CASSLSSYYGNTIYF. CDR3 bases: TGTGCCAGCAGTTTGTCCTCCTACTACGGAAACACCATATATTTT.

The chain has TRBV15 and TRBJ1-2; TRBD1 might be the D (5 bases). The CDR3 contains 14 residues. V lost 3 bases to trimming and J lost 6 bases, with 14 bases between them. Germline CDR1 LNHNV, CDR2 YYDKDF (reference sequence). The CDR3 protein is CATSRFTGDDGYTF. Written as DNA, the CDR3 is TGTGCCACCAGCAGGTTTACAGGAGACGATGGCTACACCTTC.

This chain joins TRBV27 and TRBJ1-1; D ambiguous. Deletions cut 0 bases from V and 4 bases from J, with 9 bases between. Germline V CDR1 and CDR2: MNHEY, SMNVEV (reference sequence). This CDR3 has 14 residues. The DNA of the CDR3 is TGTGCCAGCAGTTTATCACAGTATGGCACTGAAGCTTTCTTT. It is translated as CASSLSQYGTEAFF.

V gene TRBV28 combines with J gene TRBJ2-1; D perhaps matches TRBD2 (5 bases). Trimming cost V 6 bases and J 4 bases, with 19 bases left between them. Germline V gene sequence: CDR1 MDHEN, CDR2 SYDVKM. This CDR3 is 16 amino acids long. The CDR3 protein is CASRPGGQEIYNEQFF. Here the CDR3 DNA reads TGTGCCAGCAGACCAGGCGGGCAGGAAATATACAATGAGCAGTTCTTC. Together with reference TRBV28 and TRBJ2-1, the CDR3 gives the full variable domain: DVKVTQSSRYLVKRTGEKVFLECVQDMDHENMFWYRQDPGLGLRLIYFSYDVKMKEKGDIPEGYSVSREKKERFSLILESASTNQTSMYLCASRPGGQEIYNEQFFGPGTRLTVL.

The rearrangement uses TRBV5-1 and TRBJ1-1; no firm D call. The CDR3 length is 13 residues. The ends were cut back, 4 bases at V and 1 base at J, with 8 bases in the middle. In germline, CDR1 is SGHRS, CDR2 YFSETQ. The CDR3 reads CASSRRQNTEAFF. CDR3 in DNA: TGCGCCAGCAGCAGGCGACAGAACACTGAAGCTTTCTTT.